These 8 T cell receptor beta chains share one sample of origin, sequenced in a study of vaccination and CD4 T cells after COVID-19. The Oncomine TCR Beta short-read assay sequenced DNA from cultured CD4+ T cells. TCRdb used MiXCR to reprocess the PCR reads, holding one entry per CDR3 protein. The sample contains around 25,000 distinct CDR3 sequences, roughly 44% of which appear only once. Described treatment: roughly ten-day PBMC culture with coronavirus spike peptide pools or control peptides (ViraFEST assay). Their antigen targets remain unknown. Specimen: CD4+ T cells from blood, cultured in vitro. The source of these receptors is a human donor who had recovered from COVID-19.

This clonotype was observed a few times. CDR3 sequence (DNA): TGTGCCGCTCAATCCCTAGCGGGAGTGGGCACCGGGGAGCTGTTTTTT. It yields the protein CAAQSLAGVGTGELFF. The chain is built from TRBV27 and TRBJ2-2, with 10 bases lining up with TRBD2. CDR1 and CDR2 (germline): MNHEY, SMNVEV (reference sequence). The ends lost 11 bases at V and 4 bases at J; junction bases unmatched: 13. The CDR3 length is 16 residues.

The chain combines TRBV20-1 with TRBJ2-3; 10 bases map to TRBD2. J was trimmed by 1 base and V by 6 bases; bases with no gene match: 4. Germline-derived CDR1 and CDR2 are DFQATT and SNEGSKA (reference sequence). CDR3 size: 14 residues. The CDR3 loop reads CSARSGRGTDTQYF. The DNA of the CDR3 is TGCAGTGCCCGAAGCGGGAGGGGCACAGATACGCAGTATTTT.

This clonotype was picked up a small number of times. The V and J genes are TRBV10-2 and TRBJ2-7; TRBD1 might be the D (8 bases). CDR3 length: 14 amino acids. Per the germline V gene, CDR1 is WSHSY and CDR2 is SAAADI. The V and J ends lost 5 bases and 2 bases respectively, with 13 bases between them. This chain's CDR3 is CASSTGGVTYEQYF. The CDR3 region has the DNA TGCGCCAGCAGTACAGGGGGGGTAACCTACGAGCAGTACTTC.

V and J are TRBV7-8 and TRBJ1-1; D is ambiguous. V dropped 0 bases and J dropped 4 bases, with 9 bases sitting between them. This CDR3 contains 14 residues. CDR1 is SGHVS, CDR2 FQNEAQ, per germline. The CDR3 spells CASSLAREATEAFF. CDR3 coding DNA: TGTGCCAGCAGCTTAGCCCGTGAGGCCACTGAAGCTTTCTTT.

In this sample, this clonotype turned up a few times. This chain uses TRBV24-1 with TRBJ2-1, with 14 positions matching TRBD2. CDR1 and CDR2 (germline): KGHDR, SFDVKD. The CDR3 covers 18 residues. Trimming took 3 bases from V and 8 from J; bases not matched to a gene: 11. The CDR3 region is CATSDPYSGTSGSHEQFF. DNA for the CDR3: TGTGCCACCAGTGATCCGTATTCCGGGACTAGCGGGAGTCATGAGCAGTTCTTC.

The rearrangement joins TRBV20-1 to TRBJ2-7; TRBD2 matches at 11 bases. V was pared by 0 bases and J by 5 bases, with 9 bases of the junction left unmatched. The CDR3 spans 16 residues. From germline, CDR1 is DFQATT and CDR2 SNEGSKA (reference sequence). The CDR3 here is CSARDGWASGGNEQYF. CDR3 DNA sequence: TGCAGTGCTAGAGATGGATGGGCTAGCGGGGGGAACGAGCAGTACTTC.

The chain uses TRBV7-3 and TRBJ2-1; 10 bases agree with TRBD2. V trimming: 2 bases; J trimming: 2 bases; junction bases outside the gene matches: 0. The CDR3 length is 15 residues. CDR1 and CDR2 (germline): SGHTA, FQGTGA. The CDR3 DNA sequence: TGTGCCAGCAGCTTAGGGACTAGCGCCTACAATGAGCAGTTCTTC. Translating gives CASSLGTSAYNEQFF.

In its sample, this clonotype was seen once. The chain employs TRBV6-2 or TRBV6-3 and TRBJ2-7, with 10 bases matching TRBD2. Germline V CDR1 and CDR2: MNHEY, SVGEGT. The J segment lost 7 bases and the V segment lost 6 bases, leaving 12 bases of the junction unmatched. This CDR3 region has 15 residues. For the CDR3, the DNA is TGTGCCAGCAGGCCTCCCACTAGCGGGATCGGAGAGCAGTACTTC. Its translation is CASRPPTSGIGEQYF.